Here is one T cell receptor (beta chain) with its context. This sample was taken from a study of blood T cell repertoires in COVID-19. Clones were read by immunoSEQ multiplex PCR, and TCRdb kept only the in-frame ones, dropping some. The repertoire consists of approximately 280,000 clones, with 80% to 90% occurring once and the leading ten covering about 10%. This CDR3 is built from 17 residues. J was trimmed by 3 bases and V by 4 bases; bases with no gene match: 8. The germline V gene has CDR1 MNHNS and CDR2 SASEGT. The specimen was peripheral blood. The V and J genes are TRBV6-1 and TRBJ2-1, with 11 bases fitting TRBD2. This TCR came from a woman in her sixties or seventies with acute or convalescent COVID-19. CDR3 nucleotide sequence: TGTGCCAGCAGTGTGGTCACTAGCGGGGGAATCTACAATGAGCAGTTCTTC. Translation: CASSVVTSGGIYNEQFF.